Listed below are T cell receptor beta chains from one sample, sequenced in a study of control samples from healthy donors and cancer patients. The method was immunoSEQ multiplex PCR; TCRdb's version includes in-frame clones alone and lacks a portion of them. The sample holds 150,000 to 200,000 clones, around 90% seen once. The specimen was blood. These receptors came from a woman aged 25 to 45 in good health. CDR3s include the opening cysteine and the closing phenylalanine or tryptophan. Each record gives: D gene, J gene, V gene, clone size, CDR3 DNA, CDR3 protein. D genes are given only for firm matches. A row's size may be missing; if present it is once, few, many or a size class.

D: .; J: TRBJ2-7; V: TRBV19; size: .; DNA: TGTGCCAGTAGTAATCGGCAGGAATCCTACGAGCAGTACTTC; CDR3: CASSNRQESYEQYF
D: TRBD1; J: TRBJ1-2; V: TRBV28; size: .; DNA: TGTGCCACCGGACAGGGTCACCCTGGGGGTGGCTACACCTTC; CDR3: CATGQGHPGGGYTF
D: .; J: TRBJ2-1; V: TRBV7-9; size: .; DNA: TGTGCCAGCAGCTTAATAGCGGAATACAATGAGCAGTTCTTC; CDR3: CASSLIAEYNEQFF
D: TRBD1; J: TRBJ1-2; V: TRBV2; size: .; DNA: TGTGCCAGCAGTGAAAGTCGGACAGGTTGGGATGGCTACACCTTC; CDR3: CASSESRTGWDGYTF
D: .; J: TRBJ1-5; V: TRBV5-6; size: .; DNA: TGTGCCAGCAGCTTTAGCAATCAGCCCCAGCATTTT; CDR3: CASSFSNQPQHF
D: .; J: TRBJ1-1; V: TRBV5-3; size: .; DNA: TGTGCCAGAAGCCCTAAAATATTCGGCAACACTGAAGCTTTCTTT; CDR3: CARSPKIFGNTEAFF
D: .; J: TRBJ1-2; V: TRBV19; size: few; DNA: TGTGCCAGTAGTACCGTCGATAACTATGGCTACACCTTC; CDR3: CASSTVDNYGYTF
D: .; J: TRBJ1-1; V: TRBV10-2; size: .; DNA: TGCGCCAGCAGTACTAGTGGTAGGGTCTCTGACACTGAAGCTTTCTTT; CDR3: CASSTSGRVSDTEAFF
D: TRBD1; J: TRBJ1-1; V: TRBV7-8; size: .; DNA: TGTGCCAGCAGCTCGGACAGGGCAAACACTGAAGCTTTCTTT; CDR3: CASSSDRANTEAFF
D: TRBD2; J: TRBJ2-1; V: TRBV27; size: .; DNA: TGTGCCAGCAGCCTAGCGGGGACCTACAATGAGCAGTTCTTC; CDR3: CASSLAGTYNEQFF
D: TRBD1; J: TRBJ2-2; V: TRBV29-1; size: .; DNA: TGCAGCGTTGAAGATGGGGACAGGGGGCTCCTCACCGGGGAGCTGTTTTTT; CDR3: CSVEDGDRGLLTGELFF
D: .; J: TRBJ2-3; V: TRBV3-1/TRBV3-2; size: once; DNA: TGTGCCAGCAGCCAAGATACAACGGGATGGGGCACAGATACGCAGTATTTT; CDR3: CASSQDTTGWGTDTQYF
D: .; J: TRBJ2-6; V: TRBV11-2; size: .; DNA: TGTGCCAGCAGCTTAACTGGGGCCAACGTCCTGACTTTC; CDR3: CASSLTGANVLTF
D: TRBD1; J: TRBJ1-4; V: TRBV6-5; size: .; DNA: TGTGCCAGCAGAATGGGACAGGGAGGCGAAAAACTGTTTTTT; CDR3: CASRMGQGGEKLFF
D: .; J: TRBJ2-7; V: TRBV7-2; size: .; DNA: TGTGCCAGCAGCTTAGCGAAAAGAGTAGAGCAGTACTTC; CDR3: CASSLAKRVEQYF
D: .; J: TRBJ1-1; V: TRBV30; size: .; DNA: TGTGCCTGGAGCAATCGGTGGTTAACCCTGAACACTGAAGCTTTCTTT; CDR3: CAWSNRWLTLNTEAFF
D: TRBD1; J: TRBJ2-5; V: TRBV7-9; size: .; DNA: TGTGCCAGCAGCCCGCAAGGTCAGGGGGCGGGAACCCAGTACTTC; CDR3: CASSPQGQGAGTQYF
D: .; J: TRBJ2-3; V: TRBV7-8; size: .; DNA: TGTGCCAGCAGCCGGGGATTCGGTAGCACAGATACGCAGTATTTT; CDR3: CASSRGFGSTDTQYF
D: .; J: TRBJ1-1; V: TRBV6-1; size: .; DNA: TGTGCCAGCAGTGACGGCTTGAACACTGAAGCTTTCTTT; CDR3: CASSDGLNTEAFF
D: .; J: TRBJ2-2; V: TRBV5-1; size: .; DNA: TGCGCCAGCAGCAAGAGACAGGAGGGAGGGGAGCTGTTTTTT; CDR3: CASSKRQEGGELFF
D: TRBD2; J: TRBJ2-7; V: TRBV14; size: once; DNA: TGTGCCAGCAGCCAACCCGGACTAGCGGATCCGAGCTCCTACGAGCAGTACTTC; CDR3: CASSQPGLADPSSYEQYF
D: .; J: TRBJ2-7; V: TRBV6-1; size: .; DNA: TGTGCCAGCAGTGAGTTATACGAGCAGTACTTC; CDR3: CASSELYEQYF
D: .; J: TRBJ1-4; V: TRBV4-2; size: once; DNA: TGTGCCAGCAGCCAGCAACAGGGAGTAGGTGAAAAACTGTTTTTT; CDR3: CASSQQQGVGEKLFF
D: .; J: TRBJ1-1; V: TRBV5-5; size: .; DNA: TGTGCCAGCGGGGGGGGCCCCGGCACTGAAGCTTTCTTT; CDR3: CASGGGPGTEAFF